This TCR beta chain was retrieved from a study of T cell changes during pregnancy in multiple sclerosis (dated by TCRdb to 2018 to 2020). Context from the whole study: Changes in the T cell repertoire over the course of pregnancy were examined in this study in women with multiple sclerosis.

A distance of 8 bases separates the germline ends of V and J, which lose 4 bases and 4 bases respectively. The CDR3 runs 13 residues from the cysteine to the phenylalanine. The CDR3 DNA has 39 bases and is translated from base 1. In the germline V gene, CDR1 corresponds to ENHRY and CDR2 to SYGVKD. To prepare the library, the immunoSEQ multiplex PCR assay was applied. In its TCRdb copy, this immuneACCESS table keeps in-frame sequences only and misses some clones. Where compared with another copy, unresolved V genes explain less than half of these, and the others have no known cause. Present in this sample are around 34,000 clones, roughly 93% of which were seen just once. The ten largest clones take up 0.39% of the sample. With respect to this clone: The clone's antigen remains unknown. Per-nucleotide qualities are absent, and no much larger clonotype sits a single base away.

The receptor comes from a female donor with multiple sclerosis, enrolled in a pregnancy study. Recombination linked TRBV10-3 to TRBJ1-5; TRBD1 is perhaps the D gene, given 6 matching bases. The specimen was CD4+ T cells from peripheral blood mononuclear cells, collected in the second trimester of pregnancy. The nucleotide sequence reads TGTGCCATCAGTGGACAGGTAAATCAGCCCCAGCATTTT. This yields the protein CAISGQVNQPQHF.